Below are 24 T cell receptor beta chains sequenced from a single sample in a study of T cell responses to AZD1222 COVID-19 vaccine. Assay used: immunoSEQ multiplex PCR; TCRdb lists only in-frame clones, some missing. The table shows 140,000 to 150,000 clones, with about 90% occurring only once. The input for sequencing was peripheral blood, taken on day 0 of AZD1222 vaccination. The origin of the receptors is an adult in good health.

The rearrangement joins TRBV15 to TRBJ2-2; D is perhaps TRBD2 (5 bases). The germline gives CDR1 LNHNV, CDR2 YYDKDF (reference sequence). The length of the CDR3 is 13 residues. Trimming removed 5 bases at V and 7 bases at J, with 11 bases between. CDR3 nucleotide sequence: TGTGCCACCAGCTCGGACTCGGGCGGGGAGCTGTTTTTT. Its translation: CATSSDSGGELFF.

The chain combines TRBV27 with TRBJ2-2; TRBD2 is a possible D gene (5 bases). The CDR3 has 14 residues. Germline V gives CDR1 MNHEY, CDR2 SMNVEV (reference sequence). Between the trimmed V and J ends, which lost 8 bases and 3 bases, there was a span of 13 bases. The CDR3 here is CASRRGPYTGELFF. In DNA, the CDR3 is TGTGCCAGCCGACGAGGGCCTTACACCGGGGAGCTGTTTTTT.

The chain uses TRBV18 and TRBJ1-1, with 9 bases lining up with TRBD1. Germline V lookup: CDR1 KGHSH, CDR2 LQKENI. Unmatched junction bases numbered 4, after V lost 3 bases and J lost 5 bases. The CDR3 extends over 14 amino acids. CDR3 nucleotides: TGTGCCAGCTCACCCCGGACAGGGGAAACTGAAGCTTTCTTT. This encodes CASSPRTGETEAFF.

The V call is TRBV5-5, the J call TRBJ2-3; 8 positions agree with TRBD1. The CDR3 totals 14 residues. J was trimmed by 5 bases and V by 4 bases; bases with no gene match: 6. CDR1 and CDR2 from the germline V gene are SGHKS and YYEKEE (reference sequence). In nucleotides, the CDR3 is TGTGCCAGCAGCCTCGGACAGGGAATAGATACGCAGTATTTT. Protein product: CASSLGQGIDTQYF.

This chain joins TRBV5-1 and TRBJ2-1, with D maybe TRBD1 (6 bases). The germline V gene has CDR1 SGHRS and CDR2 YFSETQ. Trimming shortened V by 2 bases and J by 5 bases, and 14 bases separated the two germline ends. The CDR3 covers 15 residues. This chain's CDR3 is CASSFSGTTDNEQFF. CDR3 in DNA: TGCGCCAGCAGCTTTTCCGGGACAACAGACAATGAGCAGTTCTTC. The entire variable domain, with the rest obtained from reference TRBV5-1 and TRBJ2-1, is as follows: KAGVTQTPRYLIKTRGQQVTLSCSPISGHRSVSWYQQTPGQGLQFLFEYFSETQRNKGNFPGRFSGRQFSNSRSEMNVSTLELGDSALYLCASSFSGTTDNEQFFGPGTRLTVL.

The rearrangement joins TRBV5-6 to TRBJ2-3; D remains unclear. This CDR3 is 12 amino acids long. Deletions cut 4 bases from V and 6 bases from J, with 9 bases between. The germline V gene encodes CDR1 SGHDT and CDR2 YYEEEE. The CDR3 DNA sequence: TGTGCCAGCAGCCTCGGGTTGGATACGCAGTATTTT. Translating gives CASSLGLDTQYF.

The rearrangement links TRBV2 to TRBJ1-4; D not certain. V lost 3 bases, J lost 7 bases, and 12 bases lay in between. CDR3 size: 14 residues. CDR1 is SNHLY, CDR2 FYNNEI, per germline. The CDR3, as DNA: TGTGCCAGCAGTGACTTCCGAGAAGGTGAAAAACTGTTTTTT. This translates into CASSDFREGEKLFF. Looking up the rest from reference TRBV2 and TRBJ1-4 gives the full variable domain: EPEVTQTPSHQVTQMGQEVILRCVPISNHLYFYWYRQILGQKVEFLVSFYNNEISEKSEIFDDQFSVERPDGSNFTLKIRSTKLEDSAMYFCASSDFREGEKLFFGSGTQLSVL.

This chain uses TRBV4-2 with TRBJ2-7; 11 bases match TRBD2. Germline trimming cut 4 bases from V and 6 bases from J; bases unmatched to any gene: 2. The CDR3 has 13 residues. The germline CDR1 and CDR2 sequences are LGHNA and YNFKEQ. CDR3 coding DNA: TGTGCCAGCAGCCCACTAGCGGGGGTCGAGCAGTACTTC. This sequence encodes CASSPLAGVEQYF.

This clone occurred once. The chain employs TRBV6-5 and TRBJ1-2, with D unresolved. Per the germline V gene, CDR1 is MNHEY and CDR2 is SVGAGI. The ends were cut back, 0 bases at V and 5 bases at J, with 13 bases in the middle. The CDR3 totals 15 residues. CDR3 sequence reads: CASSYSGFYPYGYTF. CDR3 sequence (DNA): TGTGCCAGCAGTTACTCAGGGTTTTATCCTTATGGCTACACCTTC.

The chain uses TRBV7-2 and TRBJ2-6; 8 bases fit TRBD2. CDR1 is SGHTA and CDR2 is FQGNSA in the germline V gene. Germline trimming cut 2 bases from V and 3 bases from J; bases unmatched to any gene: 3. This CDR3 has 16 residues. As DNA, the CDR3 is TGTGCCAGCAGCTTATCCAGCGGGAGTGGGGCCAACGTCCTGACTTTC. It is translated as CASSLSSGSGANVLTF.

The chain combines TRBV14 with TRBJ1-1, with D tentatively TRBD1 (6 bases). Germline V gives CDR1 SGHDN, CDR2 FVKESK. Trimming stripped 4 bases from V and 5 bases from J, with 17 bases between. The CDR3 spans 15 residues. CDR3 loop: CASSPLGGRWTEAFF. CDR3 DNA sequence: TGTGCCAGCAGCCCCTTGGGGGGGCGGTGGACTGAAGCTTTCTTT.

V gene TRBV6-2 or TRBV6-3 combines with J gene TRBJ1-1; D call uncertain. The CDR3 sequence is 15 residues long. The germline CDR1 and CDR2 sequences are MNHEY and SVGEGT. V lost 0 bases to trimming and J lost 5 bases, with 13 bases between them. The CDR3 reads CASSYSLGLRTEAFF. In nucleotides, the CDR3 is TGTGCCAGCAGTTACTCCCTAGGGTTAAGGACTGAAGCTTTCTTT.

For this clone: A read error may produce the germline difference seen at one junction end. The V gene is TRBV7-9, the J gene TRBJ2-3; D is uncertain. Germline V gives CDR1 SEHNR, CDR2 FQNEAQ (reference sequence). The CDR3 contains 14 residues. The CDR3 bases are TGTGCCAGCAGCTTAACCGGAAGCATAGATACGCAGTATTTT. As protein: CASSLTGSIDTQYF.

The chain joins TRBV5-6 to TRBJ2-7; D is perhaps TRBD1 (5 bases). Deletions cut 1 base from V and 2 bases from J, with 19 bases between. The CDR3 runs 17 residues. Per germline, CDR1 SGHDT and CDR2 YYEEEE. This chain's CDR3 is CASSLFGADTLTYEQYF. CDR3 DNA: TGTGCCAGCAGCTTGTTTGGGGCCGACACCCTAACCTACGAGCAGTACTTC. The whole variable domain, filled in from reference TRBV5-6 and TRBJ2-7, reads DAGVTQSPTHLIKTRGQQVTLRCSPKSGHDTVSWYQQALGQGPQFIFQYYEEEERQRGNFPDRFSGHQFPNYSSELNVNALLLGDSALYLCASSLFGADTLTYEQYFGPGTRLTVT.

The chain uses TRBV28 and TRBJ2-2; D may be TRBD1 or TRBD2 (5 bases each). The CDR3 has 18 amino acids. V was cut by 2 bases and J by 6 bases, with 22 bases left in between. Germline CDR1 is MDHEN and CDR2 is SYDVKM. The CDR3 DNA reads as TGTGCCAGCAGTTTAGGGGACCCCCTCTCCCCCGTCTCCGGGGAGCTGTTTTTT. Residues: CASSLGDPLSPVSGELFF.

The J gene is TRBJ2-1, the V gene TRBV29-1, with D tentatively TRBD1 (6 bases). Deletions cut 7 bases from V and 0 bases from J, with 13 bases between. This CDR3 is 14 amino acids long. Per germline, CDR1 SQVTM and CDR2 ANQGSEA. CDR3 bases: TGCAGCGGTGGGACCAGGGGCTCCTACAATGAGCAGTTCTTC. Translation gives CSGGTRGSYNEQFF.

The chain couples TRBV11-2 to TRBJ1-1; D is unclear. With 5 bases removed from V and 4 bases from J, the gap between germline ends came to 11 bases. The CDR3 is made up of 13 amino acids. CDR1 is SGHAT, CDR2 FQNNGV, per germline. CDR3 loop: CASSLAAGTEAFF. The CDR3 nucleotides are TGTGCCAGCAGCCTGGCAGCTGGCACTGAAGCTTTCTTT. The full variable domain, rest sourced from reference TRBV11-2 and TRBJ1-1, is EAGVAQSPRYKIIEKRQSVAFWCNPISGHATLYWYQQILGQGPKLLIQFQNNGVVDDSQLPKDRFSAERLKGVDSTLKIQPAKLEDSAVYLCASSLAAGTEAFFGQGTRLTVV.

V is TRBV12-3 or TRBV12-4 and J is TRBJ1-5, with unresolved D. The CDR3 is 13 residues long. V lost 4 bases to trimming and J lost 7 bases, with 11 bases between them. As DNA, the CDR3 is TGTGCCAGCAGTTGGAAGGCGGGCCAGCCCCAGCATTTT. Its protein is CASSWKAGQPQHF.

The rearrangement uses TRBV10-3 and TRBJ2-5; 7 bases are shared with TRBD2. This CDR3 is built from 17 residues. The V segment lost 2 bases and the J segment 5 bases; nucleotides outside the gene matches: 14. In germline, CDR1 is ENHRY, CDR2 SYGVKD. The CDR3 nucleotides are TGTGCCATCAGTGAGAATGAGGGAGGGCCGTCACCGGAGACCCAGTACTTC. Amino acid sequence: CAISENEGGPSPETQYF.

The V gene is TRBV4-3, the J gene TRBJ2-3; D may be TRBD2 (5 bases). V was cut by 0 bases and J by 2 bases, with 12 bases left in between. Germline V gives CDR1 LGHNA, CDR2 YSLEER. The CDR3 has 16 residues. The CDR3 spells CASSQEFGRATDTQYF. The CDR3 coding sequence is TGCGCCAGCAGCCAAGAATTCGGGCGGGCCACAGATACGCAGTATTTT.

The chain couples TRBV27 to TRBJ2-7; D tentatively reads TRBD1 or TRBD2 (5 bases each). The CDR3 is 14 residues long. CDR1 is MNHEY and CDR2 is SMNVEV in the germline V gene (reference sequence). The V end was cut by 4 bases, the J end by 0 bases, with 10 bases between. The CDR3 spells CASSSLGTSYEQYF. The CDR3 DNA reads as TGTGCCAGCAGTTCGTTAGGGACCTCCTACGAGCAGTACTTC.

The rearrangement joins TRBV7-9 to TRBJ2-1, with 7 nucleotides matching TRBD1. CDR1 is SEHNR and CDR2 is FQNEAQ in the germline V gene (reference sequence). The CDR3 spans 14 residues. V lost 5 bases to trimming and J lost 8 bases; unmatched junction nucleotides: 9. The CDR3 loop reads CASSPPGQVDEQFF. DNA of the CDR3: TGTGCCAGCAGCCCCCCCGGACAGGTCGATGAGCAGTTCTTC.

This chain links TRBV29-1 with TRBJ1-2; D is unresolved. V lost 4 bases and J 3 bases, leaving 6 bases between the germline ends. The CDR3 consists of 11 residues. The germline gives CDR1 SQVTM, CDR2 ANQGSEA. CDR3 sequence reads: CSVGTDYGYTF. The DNA for the CDR3 is TGCAGCGTTGGGACTGACTATGGCTACACCTTC.

The gene calls are TRBV5-6 and TRBJ2-7, with a possible D match to TRBD2 (6 bases). The CDR3 extends over 16 amino acids. V lost 4 bases, J lost 2 bases, and 19 bases lay in between. The germline CDR1 and CDR2 sequences are SGHDT and YYEEEE. CDR3 sequence (DNA): TGTGCCAGCAGCCGCCTGTGGGGGGTCGAAGCCTACGAGCAGTACTTC. This encodes CASSRLWGVEAYEQYF.